This T cell receptor beta chain was found in a study of blood T cell repertoires in COVID-19. Only in-frame clones appear in the TCRdb table, and some are missing; sequencing was by immunoSEQ multiplex PCR. Of about 110,000 clones listed, roughly 91% are singletons. The sample was peripheral blood. The sequence came from a woman aged 50 to 60 with acute or convalescent COVID-19.

In DNA form, the CDR3 reads TGTGCCAGCAGCCGCGACAGTAGCACAGATACGCAGTATTTT. Protein sequence: CASSRDSSTDTQYF. The J gene is TRBJ2-3, the V gene TRBV5-4; the D gene is possibly TRBD1 (5 bases). Germline CDR1 is SGHNT and CDR2 is YYREEE (reference sequence). Trimming took 4 bases from V and 0 from J, leaving 9 bases between them. This CDR3 is 14 amino acids long.